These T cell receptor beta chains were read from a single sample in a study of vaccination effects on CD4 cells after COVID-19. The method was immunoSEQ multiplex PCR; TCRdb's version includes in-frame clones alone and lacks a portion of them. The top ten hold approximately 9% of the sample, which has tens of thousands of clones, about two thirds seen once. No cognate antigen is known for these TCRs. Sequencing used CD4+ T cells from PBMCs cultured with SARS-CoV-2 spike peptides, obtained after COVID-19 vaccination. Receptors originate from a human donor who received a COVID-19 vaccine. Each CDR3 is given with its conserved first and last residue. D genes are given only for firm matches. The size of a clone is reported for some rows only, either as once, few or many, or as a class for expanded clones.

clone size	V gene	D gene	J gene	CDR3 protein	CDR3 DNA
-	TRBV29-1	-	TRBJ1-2	CSAEPQDGYTF	TGCAGCGCCGAACCTCAGGATGGCTACACCTTC
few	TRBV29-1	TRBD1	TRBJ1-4	CSVSQGNNEKLFF	TGCAGCGTCTCACAGGGGAATAATGAAAAACTGTTTTTT
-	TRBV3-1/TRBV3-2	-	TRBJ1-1	CASSQGTGLAEAFF	TGTGCCAGCAGCCAAGGAACTGGGTTGGCTGAAGCTTTCTTT
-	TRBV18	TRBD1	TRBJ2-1	CASSPGTGRPGEQFF	TGTGCCAGCTCACCCGGGACAGGGCGCCCCGGTGAGCAGTTCTTC
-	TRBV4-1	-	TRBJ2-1	CASSQASVNNEQFF	TGCGCCAGCAGCCAAGCTAGCGTGAACAATGAGCAGTTCTTC
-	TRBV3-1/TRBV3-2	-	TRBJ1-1	CASSLYSMNTEAFF	TGTGCCAGCAGCCTTTACAGTATGAACACTGAAGCTTTCTTT
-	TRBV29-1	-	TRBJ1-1	CSVDDSLNTEAFF	TGCAGCGTTGATGACAGCCTGAACACTGAAGCTTTCTTT
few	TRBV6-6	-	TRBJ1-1	CASRTPTLGEAFF	TGTGCCAGCAGAACCCCGACGTTGGGGGAAGCTTTCTTT
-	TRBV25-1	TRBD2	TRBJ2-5	CASSGVLAGDGETQYF	TGTGCCAGCAGTGGGGTGCTAGCGGGAGATGGAGAGACCCAGTACTTC
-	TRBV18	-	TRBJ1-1	CASSPQVMNTEAFF	TGTGCCAGCTCACCACAGGTTATGAACACTGAAGCTTTCTTT
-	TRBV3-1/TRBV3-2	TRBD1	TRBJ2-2	CASSQDRTGGLNTGELFF	TGTGCCAGCAGCCAAGATCGGACAGGGGGCCTAAACACCGGGGAGCTGTTTTTT
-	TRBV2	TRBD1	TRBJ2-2	CASYGQDTGELFF	TGTGCCAGCTATGGACAGGACACCGGGGAGCTGTTTTTT
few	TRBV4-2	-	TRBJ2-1	CASSHMTVGGTSYNEQFF	TGTGCCAGCAGCCACATGACCGTCGGCGGGACCTCCTACAATGAGCAGTTCTTC
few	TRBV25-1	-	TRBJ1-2	CASSESGPGNGYTF	TGTGCCAGCAGTGAATCCGGACCAGGGAATGGCTACACCTTC
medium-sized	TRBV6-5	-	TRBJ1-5	CASTTTLSQPQHF	TGTGCCAGCACCACGACACTAAGTCAGCCCCAGCATTTT
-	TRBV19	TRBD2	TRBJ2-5	CASSIGRRIQETQYF	TGTGCCAGTAGTATCGGGAGGAGGATCCAAGAGACCCAGTACTTC
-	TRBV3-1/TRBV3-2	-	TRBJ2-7	CASSQRGSGYEQYF	TGTGCCAGCAGCCAGAGGGGCTCAGGGTACGAGCAGTACTTC
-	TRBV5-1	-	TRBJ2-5	CASSLDGGQGGRETQYF	TGCGCCAGCAGCTTGGATGGCGGGCAGGGGGGACGGGAGACCCAGTACTTC
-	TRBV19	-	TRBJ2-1	CASRADPTNPYNEQFF	TGTGCCAGTAGGGCCGACCCGACAAACCCCTACAATGAGCAGTTCTTC
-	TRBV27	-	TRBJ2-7	CASGMQGTYEQYF	TGTGCCAGCGGTATGCAGGGGACCTACGAGCAGTACTTC
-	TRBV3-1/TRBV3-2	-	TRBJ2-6	CASSQDGGATFARANVLTF	TGTGCCAGCAGCCAAGATGGGGGGGCCACCTTCGCTAGGGCCAACGTCCTGACTTTC
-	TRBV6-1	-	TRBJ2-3	CASSERERSTDTQYF	TGTGCCAGCAGTGAAAGGGAGAGAAGCACAGATACGCAGTATTTT
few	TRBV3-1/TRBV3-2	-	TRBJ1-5	CASSFDPGNQPQHF	TGTGCCAGCAGCTTCGACCCGGGGAATCAGCCCCAGCATTTT
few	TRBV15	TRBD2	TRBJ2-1	CATSWGTSTSGSQFF	TGTGCCACCAGCTGGGGAACCTCGACTAGCGGGAGTCAGTTCTTC
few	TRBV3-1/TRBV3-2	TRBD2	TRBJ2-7	CASSPKGLAGGEQYF	TGTGCCAGCAGCCCAAAGGGACTAGCGGGAGGGGAGCAGTACTTC
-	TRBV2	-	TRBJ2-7	CASTLAQGEQYF	TGTGCCAGCACTCTAGCCCAAGGGGAGCAGTACTTC
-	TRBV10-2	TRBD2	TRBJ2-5	CASTTTSGIETQYF	TGCGCCAGCACCACGACTAGCGGAATAGAGACCCAGTACTTC
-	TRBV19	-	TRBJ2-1	CASSIGASAYQSSYNEQFF	TGTGCCAGTAGTATAGGGGCTAGCGCCTATCAGAGCTCCTACAATGAGCAGTTCTTC
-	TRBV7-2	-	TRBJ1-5	CASSLVSSVLLVLNQPQHF	TGTGCCAGCAGCTTAGTTAGTTCAGTCCTTTTGGTACTCAATCAGCCCCAGCATTTT
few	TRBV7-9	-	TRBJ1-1	CASSLGGRIMNTEAFF	TGTGCCAGCAGCTTAGGGGGACGGATCATGAACACTGAAGCTTTCTTT
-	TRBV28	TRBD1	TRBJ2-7	CASSPGTGGPSVQYF	TGTGCCAGCAGTCCTGGGACAGGGGGCCCTTCGGTGCAGTACTTC
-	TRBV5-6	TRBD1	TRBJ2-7	CASSGQGSQYF	TGTGCCAGCAGCGGACAGGGTTCTCAGTACTTC
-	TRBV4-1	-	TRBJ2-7	CASSRGGQETYEQYF	TGCGCCAGCAGCCGGGGGGGACAGGAGACCTACGAGCAGTACTTC
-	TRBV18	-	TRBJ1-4	CASSPLGSGVEKLFF	TGTGCCAGCTCACCACTTGGATCGGGGGTTGAAAAACTGTTTTTT
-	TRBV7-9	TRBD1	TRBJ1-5	CASSLTGDQPQHF	TGTGCCAGCAGCTTAACAGGGGATCAGCCCCAGCATTTT
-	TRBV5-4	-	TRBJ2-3	CASSHEGGFQSTDTQYF	TGTGCCAGCAGCCACGAGGGGGGGTTTCAGAGCACAGATACGCAGTATTTT
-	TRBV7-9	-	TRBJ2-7	CASSPAVASEQYF	TGTGCCAGCAGCCCCGCCGTAGCGAGCGAGCAGTACTTC
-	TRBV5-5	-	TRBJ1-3	CASSLGGVGLSGNTIYF	TGTGCCAGCAGCTTGGGTGGGGTCGGGCTCTCTGGAAACACCATATATTTT
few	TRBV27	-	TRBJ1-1	CASSKGEGDTEAFF	TGTGCCAGCAGTAAGGGGGAGGGAGACACTGAAGCTTTCTTT
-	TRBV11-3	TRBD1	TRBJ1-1	CASSPRRRDRGRWDTEAFF	TGTGCCAGCAGCCCTAGAAGGAGGGACAGGGGCCGTTGGGACACTGAAGCTTTCTTT
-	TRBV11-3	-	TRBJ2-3	CASSLGSSTDTQYF	TGTGCCAGCAGCTTGGGATCTAGCACAGATACGCAGTATTTT
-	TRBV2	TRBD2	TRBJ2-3	CASSSEAGGADTQYF	TGTGCCAGCAGTAGTGAGGCGGGGGGGGCAGATACGCAGTATTTT
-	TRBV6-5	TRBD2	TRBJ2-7	CASRVGTSGSYEQYF	TGTGCCAGCAGGGTTGGGACTAGCGGAAGCTACGAGCAGTACTTC
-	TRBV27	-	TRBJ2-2	CASSLYDGELFF	TGTGCCAGCAGTTTATACGACGGGGAGCTGTTTTTT
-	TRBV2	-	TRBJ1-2	CASSMRRNYGYTF	TGTGCCAGCAGTATGAGACGGAACTATGGCTACACCTTC
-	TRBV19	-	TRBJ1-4	CASSIKQVSGNEKLFF	TGTGCCAGTAGTATTAAGCAAGTTTCGGGAAATGAAAAACTGTTTTTT
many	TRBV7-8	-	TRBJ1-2	CASSFRGANGYTF	TGTGCCAGCAGCTTTCGGGGGGCGAACGGCTACACCTTC
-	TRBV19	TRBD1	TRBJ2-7	CASSIRDRGSYEQYF	TGTGCCAGTAGTATACGGGACAGGGGGTCCTACGAGCAGTACTTC
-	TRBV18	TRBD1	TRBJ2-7	CASSPGQGKAYEQYF	TGTGCCAGCTCACCCGGACAGGGAAAGGCCTACGAGCAGTACTTC
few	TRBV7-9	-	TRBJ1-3	CASSPRQRLGNTIYF	TGTGCCAGCAGCCCTCGACAGCGCCTTGGAAACACCATATATTTT
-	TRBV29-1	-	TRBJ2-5	CSVEGFGETQYF	TGCAGCGTTGAGGGCTTTGGAGAGACCCAGTACTTC
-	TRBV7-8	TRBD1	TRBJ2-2	CASSPQGAGELFF	TGTGCCAGCAGCCCGCAGGGGGCCGGGGAGCTGTTTTTT
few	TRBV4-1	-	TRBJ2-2	CASSEGHFPGELFF	TGCGCCAGCAGCGAAGGACACTTCCCCGGGGAGCTGTTTTTT